These T cell receptor beta chains were read from a single sample in a study of a mutant IDH1 vaccine in newly diagnosed glioma. These receptors' targets are unknown. Clones were sequenced by immunoSEQ multiplex PCR, and TCRdb holds only the in-frame ones, with some missing. The sample records some 33,000 clones, over 65% being singletons. The material was PBMCs, obtained from a glioma patient whose treatment included an IDH1 peptide vaccine. The receptors shown here come from a woman aged 40 to 50 with glioma. Each CDR3 is given with its conserved first and last residue. The D gene is left open where the match is weak. Only some rows state a clone size, as once, few, many or a class for expanded clones.

V gene	J gene	D gene	clone size	CDR3 DNA	CDR3 protein
TRBV5-5	TRBJ1-1	NA	NA	TGTGCCAGCAGCTTTCCGAGGGGCGGTCGGACTGAAGCTTTCTTT	CASSFPRGGRTEAFF
TRBV4-1	TRBJ2-1	TRBD2	NA	TGCGCCAGCAGCCAAAAAAGACACGGGACTAGCGGCTACAATGAGCAGTTCTTC	CASSQKRHGTSGYNEQFF
TRBV7-3	TRBJ2-5	TRBD1	NA	TGTGCCAGCAGCTCCGGACAGGGGGCAGAGACCCAGTACTTC	CASSSGQGAETQYF
TRBV6-4	TRBJ2-1	TRBD2	NA	TGTGCCAGCAGTGACTCAGTGGGGGGGGTCAATGAGCAGTTCTTC	CASSDSVGGVNEQFF
TRBV2	TRBJ1-5	NA	medium-sized	TGTGCCAGCAATTCGGACAGAGCAAGGCCCCAGCATTTT	CASNSDRARPQHF
TRBV15	TRBJ2-3	NA	NA	TGTGCCACCAGCAGGGAACGGGGAGTCAGCACAGATACGCAGTATTTT	CATSRERGVSTDTQYF
TRBV30	TRBJ1-3	NA	NA	TGTGCCTGGGCCCTCCGGGGGAGCTCTGGAAACACCATATATTTT	CAWALRGSSGNTIYF
TRBV7-6	TRBJ1-4	TRBD1	NA	TGTGCCAGCAGCACCATCGCGACAGGGGGTCGTGAAAAACTGTTTTTT	CASSTIATGGREKLFF
TRBV4-3	TRBJ2-3	NA	NA	TGCGCCAGCAGCTCGAACCGGGTTGATACGCAGTATTTT	CASSSNRVDTQYF
TRBV9	TRBJ1-1	NA	NA	TGTGCCAGCAGCCCAGCGGAAGCGCCGTCCACTGAAGCTTTCTTT	CASSPAEAPSTEAFF
TRBV5-1	TRBJ1-1	NA	NA	TGCGCCAGCAGCCCTCAGACAGGGAACACTGAAGCTTTCTTT	CASSPQTGNTEAFF